This note documents a single T cell receptor (beta chain) sequence. Its antigen has not been determined. The input lacks base qualities; no much larger clone sits a single base away. Sequences SGDLS (CDR1) and YYNGEE (CDR2) are obtained from the germline V gene. The CDR3 runs 14 amino acids, cysteine and phenylalanine included. Only the CDR3 region is kept as DNA, spanning 42 bases read in frame from base 1. A distance of 10 bases separates the germline ends of V and J, which lose 2 bases and 2 bases respectively. The record originates from a study of T cells in Graves' hyperthyroidism and ophthalmopathy (dated by TCRdb to the late 2010s). For context, the study as a whole: Peripheral blood samples were taken at initial diagnosis, before any treatment was given. The paper describes TCR Vbeta CDR3 sequencing of 135 peripheral blood samples, made up of some 40 ophthalmopathy patients, more than 70 hyperthyroidism patients and 17 progressor patients. To identify distinguishing TCR V-J signatures, a discovery cohort of 100 or so patients was used, comprising 40 to 45 with Graves' ophthalmopathy and some 60 with stable Graves' hyperthyroidism. Prospective prediction of ophthalmopathy was tested in an independent validation cohort consisting of some 19 hyperthyroidism patients and more than 15 patients who later progressed to ophthalmopathy. Following sampling, methimazole starting at 30 mg daily was given to hyperthyroidism patients, and high-dose intravenous methylprednisolone was given to ophthalmopathy patients. In roughly six Graves' hyperthyroidism patients, the study also compared T-cell repertoires from thyroid tissue with T-cell repertoires from blood. The 90 to 100 discovery patients were randomly split 7:3 into training and test sets.

Study-wide findings and limitations: Sample size was not statistically predetermined, and blinding of investigators to group allocation was not performed. A 13 V-J signature model separated ophthalmopathy from stable hyperthyroidism, with roughly 88% sensitivity and roughly 81% specificity in cross-validation and 80%/75% in testing. In validation, progression to ophthalmopathy was predicted by the model with 55% to 71% sensitivity and roughly 76% specificity, a median of about 6.8 months before onset. Most expanded thyroid clonotypes (frequency above 0.001) were also found in blood, which suggests that blood repertoires may mirror thyroid immune responses.

TCR beta CDR3 regions were amplified from RNA transcripts. A first-round RT-PCR of the TCR CDR3 used the HTBI primer set with the Qiagen OneStep RT-PCR kit. The libraries were constructed in a second round of multiplex PCR and then size-selected and purified. Paired-end sequencing of the libraries was performed with 100 bp reads on an Illumina HiSeq2000. The study's own analysis went as follows. SOAPnuke was used to process the raw data, throwing out any read that contained adapters or uncalled bases, had a mean Phred below 15, or lacked an exact constant-primer or identifier match. COPE v1.2.5 was used to merge the high-quality paired reads, and each unique nucleotide sequence was defined as a clonotype. Clonotypes were aligned to IMGT TRBV, TRBD and TRBJ reference segments using MiTCR v1.1. The analysis included only V-J combinations with a frequency above 0.0001, which together covered approximately 99% of the repertoires. A TCS score was defined as the ratio between F50 (clonal expansion) and ExV (chaos), using BLOSUM62-based TCRdist between CDR3 peptides within each V-J. Welch's t-statistics and random forest reduced 500 to 650 V-J features to about 13, which were used in a naive Bayes classifier (R e1071). In TCRdb, the public reads were trimmed at Q25 with fastp and aligned with MiXCR, with productive beta chains retained. All rows with the same CDR3 protein become a single entry with the most common DNA and genes. The authors' filters were not applied to this entry. Here the sample has 690,000 or so distinct CDR3 sequences; under 20% occur a single time. The ten top clones hold roughly 17% of the sample.

The hyperthyroidism patients were between 18 and 65 years old and newly diagnosed, with a disease duration of less than 2 months. Any patient with an uncontrolled infection, another autoimmune disease, pregnancy or lactation was excluded. Diagnoses were established on the basis of clinical symptoms, serum thyroxine and TRAb, thyroid ultrasound, and orbital computed tomography. For progressor patients, blood was drawn at the first diagnosis of hyperthyroidism, before any ophthalmopathy symptoms had appeared. Ficoll-Paque density gradient centrifugation was used to isolate PBMCs from about 9.4 ml of fresh peripheral blood. Progressor patients were first diagnosed with Graves' hyperthyroidism and then developed ophthalmopathy during follow-up. Total RNA was extracted using Trizol reagent, and RNA quality was assessed on an Agilent 2100 Bioanalyzer.

Sequenced sample: blood. The receptor's source is a woman aged 50 to 60 with Graves' hyperthyroidism that later progressed to Graves' ophthalmopathy. The chain was built from TRBV9 and TRBJ2-5; TRBD2 is possibly the D segment (5 matching bases). The CDR3 here reads CASSVTGWQETQYF. The nucleotide sequence reads as follows: TGTGCCAGCAGCGTGACGGGGTGGCAAGAGACCCAGTACTTC.